This entry describes one T cell receptor (beta chain). Antigen: not known. The data were obtained in a study of T cell responses to AZD1222 COVID-19 vaccine. Points from the study as a whole: Spike-spanning, vaccine-associated CD4 TCRs were dominant at 160-218 and 743-854. It should be noted that donors were predominantly white British and more often female, and clonal diversity was possibly underestimated. In all cases, repertoires were sampled only after the peak T cell response. Following two doses of AZD1222, Spike-specific TCR breadth and depth rose.

The CDR3 runs to 11 residues. V was pared by 3 bases and J by 4 bases, with 7 bases between. The V gene's germline CDR1 is DFQATT and CDR2 SNEGSKA (reference sequence). Clones were sequenced by immunoSEQ multiplex PCR, and TCRdb holds only the in-frame ones, with some missing. This sample has roughly 120,000 clones; over 75% occur once, and the top ten carry around a sixth. The chain links TRBV20-1 to TRBJ2-7; D ambiguous. Specimen: peripheral blood, collected on day 0 of MenACWY control vaccination. This clonotype was obtained from an adult in good health. The CDR3 sequence is CSASPIYEQYF. CDR3 DNA sequence: TGCAGTGCTAGCCCCATTTACGAGCAGTACTTC.